This T cell receptor beta chain was identified during a study of chemoradiotherapy in HPV16-positive cancers. Study at large: A couple of HPV16-positive patients' cells yielded candidate HPV-specific clones and common motifs. Study-wide results and limits: Candidate HPV-specific clones and E7-related TCR motifs grew in tumor during treatment. Functional assays defining HPV-specific T cells used only a couple of HPV16-positive patients.

Produced via immunoSEQ multiplex PCR; TCRdb's table is partial and in-frame only. This sample has some 8,300 clones, with about 68% found just once. Repertoires were sampled repeatedly during chemoradiotherapy. With respect to this clone: What it binds is not known.

CDR1 SGHRS and CDR2 YFSETQ come from the germline V gene. This CDR3 region has 15 residues. Trimming left V 0 bases short and J 0 bases short, with 7 bases between. The chain combines TRBV5-1 with TRBJ1-3; D not resolved. The input for sequencing was tumor tissue, taken from a patient who underwent chemoradiotherapy. The clonotype originates from a human donor with HPV-associated anogenital cancer. The CDR3 region is CASSLGGNSGNTIYF. The CDR3 region has the DNA TGCGCCAGCAGCTTGGGCGGGAACTCTGGAAACACCATATATTTT.